The 29 T cell receptor beta chains listed next were all sequenced from one sample in a study of T cell responses to AZD1222 COVID-19 vaccine. Some clones are missing from TCRdb's copy, which holds only in-frame ones; the method was immunoSEQ multiplex PCR. This sample has 100,000 or so clones, with approximately 83% found just once. Sequenced material: peripheral blood, taken on day 0 of AZD1222 vaccination. These receptor sequences come from an adult in good health.

As DNA, the CDR3 is TGTGCCAGCAGCCCCTCAGGACTAGCGGGAGAGTTCTTC. It translates to CASSPSGLAGEFF. J is TRBJ2-1 and V is TRBV3-1 (or the pseudogene TRBV3-2); 13 bases line up with TRBD2. Germline values: CDR1 LGHDT, CDR2 YNNKEL (reference sequence). The CDR3 covers 13 residues. V was pared by 4 bases and J by 14 bases, with 5 bases of the junction left unmatched.

V usage is TRBV7-9 and J usage is TRBJ2-7; no firm D call. CDR1 SEHNR and CDR2 FQNEAQ come from the germline V gene (reference sequence). The CDR3 loop spans 13 amino acids. V shed 7 bases and J shed 3 bases, with 13 bases lying between them. The CDR3, as DNA: TGTGCCAGCAAACCTCCCGGCGGCTACGAGCAGTACTTC. Translated, it gives CASKPPGGYEQYF.

The genes are TRBV2 and TRBJ2-1, with D perhaps given as TRBD1 or TRBD2 (5 bases each). V was clipped by 3 bases and J by 9 bases, with 18 bases between them. Germline V gene lookup returns CDR1 SNHLY and CDR2 FYNNEI. This CDR3 has 15 amino acids. This CDR3 is CASSEGPTKRGEQFF. The CDR3 nucleotides are TGTGCCAGCAGTGAGGGACCCACGAAAAGGGGTGAGCAGTTCTTC.

This clone was seen once. The chain links TRBV23-1 to TRBJ2-7; TRBD1 matches at 8 bases. TRBV23-1 is flagged as an ORF with uncertain function. The trim removed 2 bases at V and 5 bases at J, leaving 8 bases unmatched. This CDR3 contains 15 residues. CDR3: CASSQLSKDRDEQYF. The CDR3 DNA reads TGCGCCAGCAGTCAACTCAGCAAGGACAGGGACGAGCAGTACTTC.

V gene TRBV19 combines with J gene TRBJ1-1, with D maybe TRBD1 (6 bases). In germline, CDR1 is LNHDA, CDR2 SQIVND (reference sequence). Trimming shortened V by 7 bases and J by 0 bases, and 15 bases separated the two germline ends. The CDR3 loop spans 15 amino acids. CDR3: CASKYQGNMNTEAFF. Here the CDR3 DNA reads TGTGCCAGTAAGTACCAGGGGAATATGAACACTGAAGCTTTCTTT.

The gene calls are TRBV12-3 or TRBV12-4 and TRBJ1-1; TRBD1 aligns across 7 bases. The CDR3 consists of 13 residues. V lost 3 bases to trimming and J lost 7 bases; unmatched junction nucleotides: 5. CDR3 DNA: TGTGCCAGCAGTTTCAGGGACAGAAGTGAAGCTTTCTTT. Amino acid sequence: CASSFRDRSEAFF.

The chain links TRBV7-9 to TRBJ1-4, with D maybe TRBD1 (6 bases). V was clipped by 5 bases and J by 7 bases, with 17 bases between them. This CDR3 contains 15 residues. Germline lookup yields CDR1 SEHNR and CDR2 FQNEAQ (reference sequence). In nucleotides, the CDR3 is TGTGCCAGCAGCGCCCGGGAGGGGGACGGTGAAAAACTGTTTTTT. It yields the protein CASSAREGDGEKLFF.

This CDR3 is CASSQDGRTEAFF. The DNA of the CDR3 is TGCGCCAGCAGCCAAGATGGGAGGACTGAAGCTTTCTTT. The chain uses TRBV4-1 and TRBJ1-1; D not certain. V lost 0 bases to trimming and J lost 5 bases, with 7 bases between them. The CDR3 totals 13 residues. Germline V gene sequence: CDR1 MGHRA, CDR2 YSYEKL.

The chain couples TRBV5-1 to TRBJ1-3; a weak D match, TRBD1 (5 bases). Trimming shortened V by 1 base and J by 4 bases, and 18 bases separated the two germline ends. Germline lookup yields CDR1 SGHRS and CDR2 YFSETQ. CDR3 length equals 17 residues. The CDR3 nucleotides read TGCGCCAGCAGCTTGATTGGGGCAGGCGCTCAAGGAAACACCATATATTTT. As protein: CASSLIGAGAQGNTIYF.

V and J are TRBV3-1 (or the pseudogene TRBV3-2) and TRBJ2-7; 7 bases line up with TRBD2. The junction had 2 bases not matched to a gene; V was cut back by 1 base and J by 2 bases. The germline gives CDR1 LGHDT, CDR2 YNNKEL (reference sequence). The CDR3 covers 14 residues. In DNA form, the CDR3 reads TGTGCCAGCAGCCAAGGCGGGAGTCCCTACGAGCAGTACTTC. The encoded protein is CASSQGGSPYEQYF.

The V gene is TRBV7-6, the J gene TRBJ1-5, with no clear D. Germline V gene sequence: CDR1 SGHVS, CDR2 FNYEAQ. V lost 1 base and J 4 bases, leaving 5 bases between the germline ends. The CDR3 totals 13 residues. CDR3: CASSLVGNQPQHF. CDR3 bases: TGTGCCAGCAGCTTAGTGGGGAATCAGCCCCAGCATTTT.

The CDR3 here is CAWERGSGNTIYF. The CDR3 nucleotides read TGTGCCTGGGAACGGGGCTCTGGAAACACCATATATTTT. The rearrangement uses TRBV30 and TRBJ1-3; D unresolved. The CDR3 loop spans 13 amino acids. Germline CDR1 is GTSNPN and CDR2 is SVGIG (reference sequence). Between the trimmed V and J ends, which lost 5 bases and 0 bases, there was a span of 8 bases.

The V call is TRBV11-3, the J call TRBJ2-5, with D unresolved. The CDR3 covers 13 residues. V shed 3 bases and J shed 9 bases, with 14 bases lying between them. Germline-derived CDR1 and CDR2 are SGHNT and YENEEA. The CDR3 sequence: CASSLGGPQSQYF. As DNA, the CDR3 is TGTGCCAGCAGCTTGGGCGGTCCTCAGTCCCAGTACTTC.

The rearrangement joins TRBV5-1 to TRBJ2-1, with D perhaps assigned TRBD1 or TRBD2 (5 bases each). V lost 3 bases and J 7 bases, leaving 14 bases between the germline ends. Germline-derived CDR1 and CDR2 are SGHRS and YFSETQ. This CDR3 region has 14 residues. CDR3 DNA: TGCGCCAGCAGCTCGGGACCGTCTTTGAATGAGCAGTTCTTC. It translates to CASSSGPSLNEQFF.

This clone was counted once. The genes are TRBV27 and TRBJ1-2, with 7 bases that match TRBD1. This CDR3 comprises 14 residues. Germline V gene lookup returns CDR1 MNHEY and CDR2 SMNVEV (reference sequence). V gave up 5 bases and J gave up 2 bases; unmatched junction bases: 5. CDR3 coding DNA: TGTGCCAGCAGTCCGGGGGGACAGAACTATGGCTACACCTTC. Encoded protein: CASSPGGQNYGYTF.

The chain links TRBV11-1 to TRBJ1-1; 9 bases line up with TRBD1. Germline V gene data show CDR1 as SGHAT and CDR2 as FQDESV (reference sequence). This CDR3 is built from 14 residues. Losses at the gene ends were 5 bases for V and 7 bases for J; bases not matched to a gene: 8. The CDR3: CASSQGQGSSEAFF. The CDR3 region has the DNA TGTGCCAGCAGCCAGGGACAGGGCTCCAGTGAAGCTTTCTTT.

This rearrangement joins TRBV6-5 to TRBJ1-1; 7 bases agree with TRBD1. The CDR3 sequence is 14 residues long. The V gene end was trimmed by 8 bases and the J gene end by 1 base; junction bases not matched to a gene: 7. Germline CDR1 MNHEY, CDR2 SVGAGI. The CDR3 coding sequence is TGTGCCAGCTACAGGGGCCGCGGGAACACTGAAGCTTTCTTT. It codes for CASYRGRGNTEAFF.

This sequence joins TRBV5-4 and TRBJ1-1; 8 bases fit TRBD1. CDR1 and CDR2 (germline): SGHNT, YYREEE (reference sequence). Losses at the gene ends were 3 bases for V and 3 bases for J; bases not matched to a gene: 10. CDR3 length equals 16 residues. For the CDR3, the DNA is TGTGCCAGCAGCTCGCAACCAGGACAGGGTCACACTGAAGCTTTCTTT. Its protein is CASSSQPGQGHTEAFF.

The genes are TRBV3-1 (or the pseudogene TRBV3-2) and TRBJ1-4; the D gene is possibly TRBD1 (6 bases). Trimming took 0 bases from V and 4 from J, leaving 9 bases between them. CDR3 size: 15 residues. The germline CDR1 and CDR2 sequences are LGHDT and YNNKEL (reference sequence). The CDR3 is CASSQDPGVNEKLFF. CDR3 bases: TGTGCCAGCAGCCAAGATCCAGGGGTTAATGAAAAACTGTTTTTT.

This clone was observed a single time. The V call is TRBV9, the J call TRBJ2-5; the D gene is possibly TRBD2 (7 bases). The CDR3 loop spans 15 amino acids. CDR1 and CDR2 (germline): SGDLS, YYNGEE. The V end was cut by 3 bases, the J end by 5 bases, with 17 bases between. The CDR3: CASSALGGGWETQYF. In nucleotides, the CDR3 is TGTGCCAGCAGCGCGCTTGGGGGGGGCTGGGAGACCCAGTACTTC. Based on the CDR3 plus reference TRBV9 and TRBJ2-5, the full variable domain is DSGVTQTPKHLITATGQRVTLRCSPRSGDLSVYWYQQSLDQGLQFLIQYYNGEERAKGNILERFSAQQFPDLHSELNLSSLELGDSALYFCASSALGGGWETQYFGPGTRLLVL.

This rearrangement joins TRBV14 to TRBJ2-5; 7 bases align to TRBD1. V lost 4 bases to trimming and J lost 4 bases; unmatched junction nucleotides: 6. CDR3 length equals 14 residues. Germline-derived CDR1 and CDR2 are SGHDN and FVKESK. Written as DNA, the CDR3 is TGTGCCAGCAGCCTCAACAGGGGAAGAGAGACCCAGTACTTC. Translation gives CASSLNRGRETQYF.

The chain uses TRBV7-9 and TRBJ2-7, with D unresolved. V was clipped by 5 bases and J by 7 bases, with 9 bases between them. The germline gives CDR1 SEHNR, CDR2 FQNEAQ (reference sequence). CDR3 size: 11 residues. The CDR3 sequence: CASSMGTEQYF. For the CDR3, the DNA is TGTGCCAGCAGCATGGGAACAGAGCAGTACTTC. Complete variable domain (other parts from reference TRBV7-9 and TRBJ2-7): DTGVSQNPRHKITKRGQNVTFRCDPISEHNRLYWYRQTLGQGPEFLTYFQNEAQLEKSRLLSDRFSAERPKGSFSTLEIQRTEQGDSAMYLCASSMGTEQYFGPGTRLTVT.

The genes are TRBV30 and TRBJ1-2; D is unresolved. Between the trimmed V and J ends, which lost 5 bases and 5 bases, there was a span of 9 bases. Germline CDR1 GTSNPN, CDR2 SVGIG (reference sequence). The CDR3 is made up of 11 amino acids. The CDR3 loop reads CAWSRSYGYTF. CDR3 coding DNA: TGTGCCTGGTCCCGATCTTATGGCTACACCTTC.

The rearrangement links TRBV19 to TRBJ1-1; D remains ambiguous. Germline CDR1 and CDR2: LNHDA and SQIVND (reference sequence). The CDR3 spans 15 residues. V gave up 8 bases and J gave up 4 bases, with 20 bases separating them. In DNA form, the CDR3 reads TGTGCCAGTGTGTCCGGGCTCACGACGAGCACTGAAGCTTTCTTT. Its translation is CASVSGLTTSTEAFF.

CDR3 in amino acids: CASSSGTELTIGYTF. The CDR3 coding sequence is TGTGCCAGCAGCTCGGGGACAGAACTAACTATTGGCTACACCTTC. The chain links TRBV11-3 to TRBJ1-2; 7 bases agree with TRBD1. The CDR3 consists of 15 residues. Losses at the gene ends were 4 bases for V and 7 bases for J; bases not matched to a gene: 12. Germline-derived CDR1 and CDR2 are SGHNT and YENEEA.

The chain combines TRBV7-8 with TRBJ1-2; no firm D call. Trimming cost V 1 base and J 0 bases, with 9 bases left between them. CDR1 SGHVS and CDR2 FQNEAQ come from the germline V gene. The CDR3 runs to 15 residues. CDR3: CASSLGSSSNYGYTF. CDR3 sequence (DNA): TGTGCCAGCAGCTTAGGATCCAGCTCTAACTATGGCTACACCTTC.

This chain uses TRBV4-2 with TRBJ2-1, with 9 bases lining up with TRBD1. V dropped 0 bases and J dropped 7; count of bases not matched to a gene: 10. CDR3 length: 17 residues. Looked up from germline, CDR1 is LGHNA and CDR2 is YNFKEQ. The CDR3 DNA sequence: TGTGCCAGCAGCCAAGAGATAACAGGGGGCGCGAATAATGAGCAGTTCTTC. Protein: CASSQEITGGANNEQFF.

This chain uses TRBV5-6 with TRBJ1-2; no reliable D call. This CDR3 spans 14 amino acids. Germline V gene data show CDR1 as SGHDT and CDR2 as YYEEEE. Trimming took 1 base from V and 0 from J, leaving 7 bases between them. The CDR3 DNA follows: TGTGCCAGCAGCTTGTTCCAGGCTAACTATGGCTACACCTTC. It yields the protein CASSLFQANYGYTF. Combining the CDR3 with reference TRBV5-6 and TRBJ1-2 gives the whole variable domain DAGVTQSPTHLIKTRGQQVTLRCSPKSGHDTVSWYQQALGQGPQFIFQYYEEEERQRGNFPDRFSGHQFPNYSSELNVNALLLGDSALYLCASSLFQANYGYTFGSGTRLTVV.

The gene calls are TRBV6-6 and TRBJ2-6, with 11 bases fitting TRBD1. J gave up 2 bases and V 5 bases, and 5 bases lay outside the gene matches. CDR3 size: 17 residues. Germline CDR1 and CDR2: MNHNY and SVGAGI (reference sequence). This chain's CDR3 is CASSRTGGVPGANVLTF. The CDR3, as DNA: TGTGCCAGCAGTCGGACAGGGGGCGTACCTGGGGCCAACGTCCTGACTTTC.